The 14 T cell receptor beta chains below come from one sample, sequenced in a study of regulatory T cells in long-lasting Graves disease. Time point indicated: persistent/refractory GD, antithyroid drugs over 5 years with positive TRAb. PBMC RNA was the source of the TCR library. For TCR beta, libraries came from iRepertoire HTBI primers and Arm-PCR of CDR3 regions. One entry per CDR3 protein, called by TCRdb with MiXCR from the multiplex PCR reads. Among roughly 430,000 distinct CDR3 sequences listed, roughly 23% were seen once. The input for sequencing was peripheral blood mononuclear cells (PBMCs), taken when the disease was refractory, from a patient treated with antithyroid drugs. The receptors shown here come from a female donor with Graves disease.

This clonotype was observed many times. The chain carries TRBV28 and TRBJ1-3; D is perhaps TRBD1 (5 bases). Germline loops: CDR1 MDHEN, CDR2 SYDVKM. This CDR3 region has 15 residues. V gave up 4 bases and J gave up 3 bases, with 13 bases separating them. For the CDR3, the DNA is TGTGCCAGCAGTTCCCAGGGAAGGGTTGGAAACACCATATATTTT. Its protein product is CASSSQGRVGNTIYF.

This clonotype was counted ten times or more. The CDR3: CASSEDKNTEAFF. Written as DNA, the CDR3 is TGTGCCAGCAGTGAAGACAAGAACACTGAAGCTTTCTTT. The chain combines TRBV2 with TRBJ1-1, with D unresolved. The V gene lost 1 base and the J gene lost 1 base, with 4 bases spanning the gap. CDR1 is SNHLY and CDR2 is FYNNEI in the germline V gene. This CDR3 is built from 13 residues. Looking up the rest from reference TRBV2 and TRBJ1-1 gives the full variable domain: EPEVTQTPSHQVTQMGQEVILRCVPISNHLYFYWYRQILGQKVEFLVSFYNNEISEKSEIFDDQFSVERPDGSNFTLKIRSTKLEDSAMYFCASSEDKNTEAFFGQGTRLTVV.

On this clonotype: Just one base apart from a much larger clone, this may be a read error. The chain joins TRBV24-1 to TRBJ2-4; 11 nucleotides agree with TRBD2. The CDR3 runs 16 residues. Germline V lookup: CDR1 KGHDR, CDR2 SFDVKD. This CDR3 is CATSDTGLADKNIQCF. CDR3 DNA sequence: TGTGCCACCAGTGATACGGGACTAGCGGACAAAAACATTCAGTGCTTC.

At least ten counts were recorded for this clonotype. The CDR3 DNA sequence: TGTGCCAGCAGTCCTCCCCCGGGACAGGGGGGGGAGACCCAGTACTTC. The encoded protein is CASSPPPGQGGETQYF. The chain recombines TRBV28 with TRBJ2-5; TRBD1 agrees at 11 bases. CDR1 is MDHEN and CDR2 is SYDVKM in the germline V gene. This CDR3 comprises 16 residues. V lost 5 bases and J lost 5; bases outside the gene matches: 10.

The chain combines TRBV5-4 with TRBJ2-7; D might be TRBD1 or TRBD2, each matching 5 bases. The CDR3 length is 12 residues. Germline V gene sequence: CDR1 SGHNT, CDR2 YYREEE (reference sequence). V was trimmed by 7 bases and J by 3 bases, leaving 11 bases between them. CDR3 nucleotides: TGTGCCAGCGGGGACCGAGACTACGAGCAGTACTTC. As protein: CASGDRDYEQYF.

This clonotype was counted at least ten times. This chain joins TRBV3-1 and TRBJ1-1; TRBD1 matches 7 bases. Trimming removed 6 bases from V and 9 bases from J; junction bases left unmatched: 13. CDR1 is LGHDT and CDR2 is YNNKEL in the germline V gene (reference sequence). The CDR3 length is 14 residues. The CDR3 reads CASSTGALSPQAFF. The CDR3 DNA reads TGTGCCAGCAGTACAGGGGCCCTGTCCCCCCAAGCTTTCTTT.

This clonotype was counted many times. The rearrangement uses TRBV3-1 and TRBJ1-1; D is possibly TRBD1 (5 bases). V lost 2 bases, J lost 5 bases, and 18 bases lay in between. Germline CDR1 LGHDT, CDR2 YNNKEL (reference sequence). The CDR3 has 16 amino acids. The CDR3 loop is CASSQFPGRGGTEAFF. CDR3 DNA sequence: TGTGCCAGCAGCCAATTTCCAGGCCGGGGGGGAACTGAAGCTTTCTTT.

The chain recombines TRBV6-9 with TRBJ2-5, with TRBD2 matching 11 bases. Trimming cost V 3 bases and J 4 bases; bases outside gene matches: 7. The length of the CDR3 is 16 residues. The germline V gene has CDR1 MNHGY and CDR2 SVAAGI. CDR3 amino acids: CASSYSTSGRGETQYF. CDR3 sequence (DNA): TGTGCCAGCAGTTACTCAACTAGCGGGAGAGGAGAGACCCAGTACTTC.

This sequence joins TRBV11-2 and TRBJ2-3, with D unresolved. The CDR3 loop spans 15 amino acids. The germline V gene encodes CDR1 SGHAT and CDR2 FQNNGV. V was clipped by 7 bases and J by 2 bases, with 16 bases between them. The CDR3 bases are TGTGCCAGCACTACAAACTCCGGAAACACAGATACGCAGTATTTT. This codes for CASTTNSGNTDTQYF.

The chain carries TRBV30 and TRBJ1-5; D not certain. Trimming took off 3 bases at V and 3 bases at J, with 12 bases between the two ends. CDR3 length: 14 amino acids. CDR1 and CDR2 from the germline V gene are GTSNPN and SVGIG (reference sequence). The CDR3 region is CAWSPGGNNQPQHF. The CDR3 DNA follows: TGTGCCTGGAGCCCAGGAGGGAACAATCAGCCCCAGCATTTT.

This clonotype was detected ten times or more. V gene TRBV3-1 combines with J gene TRBJ1-2; D is unresolved. Between the trimmed V and J ends, which lost 4 bases and 5 bases, there was a span of 11 bases. CDR1 and CDR2 (germline): LGHDT, YNNKEL (reference sequence). This CDR3 has 13 residues. The DNA for the CDR3 is TGTGCCAGCAGCCTAGGAGTAGGGTATGGCTACACCTTC. Translation: CASSLGVGYGYTF.

The gene calls are TRBV20-1 and TRBJ2-7, with 7 bases lining up with TRBD1. Per germline, CDR1 DFQATT and CDR2 SNEGSKA (reference sequence). The CDR3 contains 13 residues. With V trimmed by 5 bases and J by 4 bases, 8 bases remained unmatched. The CDR3 bases are TGCAGTGCTTCGAGGGACAGATCTTACGAGCAGTACTTC. This codes for CSASRDRSYEQYF.

The chain employs TRBV7-3 and TRBJ2-7, with 9 bases identical to TRBD2. Germline-derived CDR1 and CDR2 are SGHTA and FQGTGA. With V trimmed by 5 bases and J by 1 base, 3 bases remained unmatched. The length of the CDR3 is 14 residues. In DNA form, the CDR3 reads TGTGCCAGCAGCGTAGCGGGAGAATCCTACGAGCAGTACTTC. Its protein is CASSVAGESYEQYF.

This clonotype appeared once. This sequence may be a read error, since a much larger clone differs from it by one base. This chain links TRBV10-3 with TRBJ2-7; D is unclear. The CDR3 loop spans 12 amino acids. The V end lost 2 bases, the J end lost 2 bases, and 4 bases lay between the germline ends. CDR1 ENHRY and CDR2 SYGVKD come from the germline V gene. In nucleotides, the CDR3 is TGTGCCATCAGTGAGGTGACCTACGAGCAGTACTTC. Amino acids: CAISEVTYEQYF.